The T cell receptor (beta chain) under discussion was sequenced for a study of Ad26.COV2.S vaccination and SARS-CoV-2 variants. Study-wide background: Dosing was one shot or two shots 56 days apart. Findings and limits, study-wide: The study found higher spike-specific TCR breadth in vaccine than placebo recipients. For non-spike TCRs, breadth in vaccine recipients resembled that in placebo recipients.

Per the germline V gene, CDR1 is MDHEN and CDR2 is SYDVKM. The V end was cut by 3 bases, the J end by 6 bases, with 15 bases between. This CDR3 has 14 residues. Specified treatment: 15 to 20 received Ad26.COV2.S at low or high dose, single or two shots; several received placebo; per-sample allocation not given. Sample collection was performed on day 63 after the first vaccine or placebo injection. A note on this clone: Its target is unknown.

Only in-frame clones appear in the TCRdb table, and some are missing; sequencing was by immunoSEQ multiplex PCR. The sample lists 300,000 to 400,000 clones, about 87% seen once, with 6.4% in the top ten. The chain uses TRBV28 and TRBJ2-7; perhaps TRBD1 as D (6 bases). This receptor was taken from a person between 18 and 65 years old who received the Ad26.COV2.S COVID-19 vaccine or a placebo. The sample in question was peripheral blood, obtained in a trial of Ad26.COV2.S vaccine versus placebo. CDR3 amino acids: CASSFSRGNSEQYF. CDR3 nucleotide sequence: TGTGCCAGCAGTTTTAGCAGGGGAAACTCCGAGCAGTACTTC.